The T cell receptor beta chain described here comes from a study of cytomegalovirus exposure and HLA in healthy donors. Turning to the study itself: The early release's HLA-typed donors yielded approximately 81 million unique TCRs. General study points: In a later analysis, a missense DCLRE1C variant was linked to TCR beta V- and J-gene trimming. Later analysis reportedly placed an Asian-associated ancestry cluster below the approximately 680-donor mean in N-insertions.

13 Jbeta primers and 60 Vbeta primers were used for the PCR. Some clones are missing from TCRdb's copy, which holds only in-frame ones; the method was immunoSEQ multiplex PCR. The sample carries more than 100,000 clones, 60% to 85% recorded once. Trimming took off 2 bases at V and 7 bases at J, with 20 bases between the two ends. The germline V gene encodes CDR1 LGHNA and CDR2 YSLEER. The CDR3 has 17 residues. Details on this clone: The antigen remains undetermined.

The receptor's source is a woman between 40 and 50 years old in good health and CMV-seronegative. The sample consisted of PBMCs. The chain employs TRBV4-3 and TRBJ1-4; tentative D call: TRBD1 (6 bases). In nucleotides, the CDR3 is TGCGCCAGCAGCCAACCGGGATTTGGTGCCAGGGGTGAAAAACTGTTTTTT. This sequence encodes CASSQPGFGARGEKLFF.